Given below is one T cell receptor (beta chain) in context. Only in-frame clones appear in the TCRdb table, and some are missing; sequencing was by immunoSEQ multiplex PCR. The table has some 260,000 clones, roughly 77% seen once. Trimming shortened V by 9 bases and J by 5 bases, and 10 bases separated the two germline ends. The CDR3 is 11 amino acids. CDR1 and CDR2 from the germline V gene are SNHLY and FYNNEI. This record belongs to a study of blood T cell repertoires in COVID-19. The chain links TRBV2 to TRBJ1-1; D is possibly TRBD1 (6 bases). The sequenced sample was peripheral blood. This clonotype was sampled from a woman older than 75 with acute or convalescent COVID-19. This chain's CDR3 is CASLQGTEAFF. CDR3 bases: TGTGCCAGTTTACAGGGAACTGAAGCTTTCTTT. The full variable domain, completed using reference TRBV2 and TRBJ1-1, is EPEVTQTPSHQVTQMGQEVILRCVPISNHLYFYWYRQILGQKVEFLVSFYNNEISEKSEIFDDQFSVERPDGSNFTLKIRSTKLEDSAMYFCASLQGTEAFFGQGTRLTVV.